These T cell receptor beta chains were read from a single sample in a study of blood T cells in healthy people across ages. TCRdb recomputed calls from the 5' RACE reads with MiXCR, one row per CDR3 protein. The sample shows 1.2 million to 1.5 million distinct CDR3 sequences, approximately 40% of them seen only once. Sequencing used blood. Every receptor here comes from a woman aged 18 to 35 in good health. CDR3s include the opening cysteine and the closing phenylalanine or tryptophan. Size is omitted from some rows. Given values are once, few, many or a class for expanded clones.

v_call	j_call	clone_size	cdr3_aa
TRBV5-4	TRBJ2-1	once	CASSLGASGNYNEQFF
TRBV3-1	TRBJ2-1	.	CASSNGGRDGEQFF
TRBV10-2	TRBJ2-7	few	CASRGTSGRTGEQYF
TRBV12-3/TRBV12-4	TRBJ1-1	few	CASNLAMNTEAFF
TRBV7-2	TRBJ2-3	.	CASSNRDYSTDTQYF
TRBV25-1	TRBJ1-2	few	CASSRAVGGYTF
TRBV4-1	TRBJ2-7	few	CASSQDTAEGGYEQYF
TRBV6-5	TRBJ2-5	.	CASSSAAGGPDNEQYF
TRBV10-3	TRBJ2-3	.	CASRQREDLGGTDTQYF
TRBV7-9	TRBJ2-3	.	CASSSALGTSGISSPDTQYF
TRBV7-3	TRBJ2-2	.	CASSLFGTADTGELFF
TRBV14	TRBJ1-1	.	CASSQARTGIGNTEAFF
TRBV3-1	TRBJ2-4	.	CASSRTGQEQYF
TRBV29-1	.	.	CSVGNGPGETQYF
TRBV6-1	TRBJ2-3	few	CASSDQGLAGTDTQYF
TRBV20-1	TRBJ2-1	.	CSAVDSGGAYNEQFF
TRBV9	TRBJ2-1	.	CASSVAGGWGNEQFF
TRBV12-5	TRBJ2-5	few	CASGLSGTGGLKTQYF
TRBV25-1	TRBJ2-7	.	CASTPGTGYHEQYF
TRBV10-3	TRBJ1-2	few	CAISAAAGGGRSSGYTF
TRBV20-1	TRBJ2-3	few	CSAPSRASGADTQYF
TRBV6-1	TRBJ2-1	.	CASSGLAYNEQFF
TRBV2	TRBJ2-1	.	CASIIKREVSYNEQFF
TRBV14	TRBJ2-1	.	CASSQGFGLAGTFRYNEQFF
TRBV5-1	TRBJ2-3	.	CASSLEGLAFPDTQYF
TRBV20-1	TRBJ2-5	few	CSARDGTEYQETQYF
TRBV29-1	TRBJ2-1	.	CSVDGFPRGNEQFF
TRBV20-1	TRBJ1-5	.	CSARETGLGQPQHF
TRBV11-2	TRBJ2-1	.	CASSFGAIRGNEQFF
TRBV4-1	TRBJ2-7	.	CASSQDPGKQYF
TRBV20-1	TRBJ1-3	.	CRAQRSGNTIYF
TRBV10-3	TRBJ1-1	few	CAISEVQGNTEAFF